The 9 T cell receptor beta chains listed next were all sequenced from one sample in a study of T cell responses to AZD1222 COVID-19 vaccine. Clones were sequenced by immunoSEQ multiplex PCR, and TCRdb holds only the in-frame ones, with some missing. The profile shows 250,000 to 300,000 clones, almost 95% of them singletons. The sequencing here drew on peripheral blood, taken 28 days after the second AZD1222 dose. Every receptor here comes from an adult who received the AZD1222 COVID-19 vaccine.

This chain uses TRBV24-1 with TRBJ2-1; 10 bases agree with TRBD1. Germline V lookup: CDR1 KGHDR, CDR2 SFDVKD. V dropped 3 bases and J dropped 3; count of bases not matched to a gene: 4. The CDR3 runs 16 residues. CDR3: CATSDTGTGDYNEQFF. DNA for the CDR3: TGTGCCACCAGTGATACCGGGACAGGGGACTACAATGAGCAGTTCTTC.

This chain's CDR3 is CASSLSRLGGRTDTQYF. DNA of the CDR3: TGTGCCAGCAGTTTATCTCGGCTAGGGGGAAGGACAGATACGCAGTATTTT. The chain carries TRBV27 and TRBJ2-3; a possible D gene is TRBD1 (6 bases). Germline-derived CDR1 and CDR2 are MNHEY and SMNVEV (reference sequence). The V end lost 0 bases, the J end lost 3 bases, and 16 bases lay between the germline ends. The CDR3 is 17 amino acids.

The rearrangement joins TRBV11-3 to TRBJ2-1; 8 bases fit TRBD2. Per the germline V gene, CDR1 is SGHNT and CDR2 is YENEEA. The CDR3 contains 16 residues. Trimming took 1 base from V and 4 from J; bases not matched to a gene: 6. CDR3 bases: TGTGCCAGCAGCTTAGGGGCTAGCGGGCCTTACAATGAGCAGTTCTTC. It is translated as CASSLGASGPYNEQFF.

The chain combines TRBV2 with TRBJ1-3; D ambiguous. V lost 6 bases and J 13 bases, leaving 25 bases between the germline ends. The CDR3 is 15 residues long. CDR1 SNHLY and CDR2 FYNNEI come from the germline V gene. The CDR3 DNA is TGTGCCAGCAGCCCAACGGGAGTGCGAGAGGTCGGGATATATTTT. It is translated as CASSPTGVREVGIYF.

This chain connects TRBV19 to TRBJ1-5; D possibly corresponds to TRBD1 (5 bases). V dropped 7 bases and J dropped 1 base, with 14 bases sitting between them. Germline lookup yields CDR1 LNHDA and CDR2 SQIVND (reference sequence). The CDR3 has 15 amino acids. The CDR3: CASTPPGLSNQPQHF. CDR3 nucleotides: TGTGCCAGTACTCCTCCAGGGCTGAGCAATCAGCCCCAGCATTTT.

V is TRBV28 and J is TRBJ2-3, with D possibly being TRBD2 (6 bases). The germline gives CDR1 MDHEN, CDR2 SYDVKM. Trimming took off 4 bases at V and 6 bases at J, with 17 bases between the two ends. The CDR3 runs 15 residues. The CDR3: CASSSPRGGRDTQYF. CDR3 nucleotides: TGTGCCAGCAGTTCCCCGCGGGGAGGTAGGGATACGCAGTATTTT.

The gene calls are TRBV4-1 and TRBJ2-7; D may be TRBD2 (6 bases). CDR3 size: 12 residues. Germline V CDR1 and CDR2: MGHRA, YSYEKL. The ends were cut back, 5 bases at V and 12 bases at J, with 17 bases in the middle. The CDR3 coding sequence is TGCGCCAGCAGCTCCGGGGCTGGCGGGGTGTACTTC. Translating gives CASSSGAGGVYF.

V gene TRBV12-3 or TRBV12-4 combines with J gene TRBJ2-1, with TRBD1 matching over 7 bases. There are 13 residues in the CDR3. V lost 4 bases, J lost 6 bases, and 3 bases stayed unmatched. The CDR3 is CASSSGDSNEQFF. CDR3 coding DNA: TGTGCCAGCAGTTCAGGGGACAGCAATGAGCAGTTCTTC.

The chain recombines TRBV19 with TRBJ2-7; the D is unclear. V was cut by 1 base and J by 12 bases, with 10 bases left in between. Germline V gives CDR1 LNHDA, CDR2 SQIVND (reference sequence). The CDR3 contains 11 residues. The CDR3 region is CASSIGPFWYF. CDR3 nucleotides: TGTGCCAGTAGTATAGGACCGTTTTGGTACTTC.